This TCR beta chain was captured by sequencing in a study of T cell changes during pregnancy in multiple sclerosis. The germline CDR1 and CDR2 sequences are MRHNA and SNTAGT. This CDR3 is built from 15 residues. Between the trimmed V and J ends, which lost 0 bases and 1 base, there was a span of 6 bases. Sequenced by immunoSEQ multiplex PCR; TCRdb stores in-frame clones only, minus some. The repertoire consists of approximately 43,000 clones, with less than 95% occurring once and the leading ten covering 10%. Sample: CD8+ T cells from peripheral blood mononuclear cells, taken in the first trimester of pregnancy. The chain carries TRBV6-4 and TRBJ2-2, with a tentative D call TRBD2 (5 bases). This receptor was obtained from a female donor with multiple sclerosis, enrolled in a pregnancy study. As DNA, the CDR3 is TGTGCCAGCAGTGACTCGCGGGTGAACACCGGGGAGCTGTTTTTT. It yields the protein CASSDSRVNTGELFF.